The 30 T cell receptor beta chains given below trace back to one sample, sequenced in a study of early T cells in non-severe SARS-CoV-2 infection. Via MiXCR, TCRdb re-called the 5' RACE reads, giving one row per CDR3 protein. The table records tens of thousands of distinct CDR3 sequences, 3% to 4% of them present only once. The sequenced sample consisted of whole blood. These receptors all come from an adult who was a healthcare worker with PCR-confirmed SARS-CoV-2 infection or an uninfected control (not recorded which).

This clonotype was found a few times. This chain links TRBV3-1 with TRBJ2-5; TRBD2 aligns across 8 bases. The CDR3 totals 15 residues. V gave up 7 bases and J gave up 3 bases; unmatched junction bases: 10. Germline V gene lookup returns CDR1 LGHDT and CDR2 YNNKEL (reference sequence). The CDR3 protein is CASTFSGAVEETQYF. Here the CDR3 DNA reads TGTGCCAGCACTTTTAGCGGGGCGGTAGAAGAGACCCAGTACTTC.

The sample holds many counts of this clonotype. The V and J genes are TRBV11-2 and TRBJ2-7, with a possible D match to TRBD1 (6 bases). Trimming took off 6 bases at V and 2 bases at J, with 14 bases between the two ends. The CDR3 spans 14 residues. Germline-derived CDR1 and CDR2 are SGHAT and FQNNGV. DNA for the CDR3: TGTGCCAGCAGGAGTCTAAAGGGGGCCTACGAGCAGTACTTC. Its translation: CASRSLKGAYEQYF.

This clonotype was observed many times. This chain joins TRBV4-1 and TRBJ1-1; the D gene is possibly TRBD1 (5 bases). CDR3 length: 15 amino acids. Germline V gene data show CDR1 as MGHRA and CDR2 as YSYEKL. Between the trimmed V and J ends, which lost 6 bases and 4 bases, there was a span of 18 bases. CDR3 region: CASRGEAGWSTEAFF. DNA of the CDR3: TGCGCCAGCAGGGGAGAAGCAGGGTGGAGCACTGAAGCTTTCTTT.

This clonotype has at least ten counts. The chain joins TRBV9 to TRBJ1-5; no definite D call. The CDR3 consists of 14 residues. From germline, CDR1 is SGDLS and CDR2 YYNGEE. V gave up 3 bases and J gave up 0 bases, with 7 bases separating them. CDR3 bases: TGTGCCAGCAGCGCGCAGGATAGCAATCAGCCCCAGCATTTT. This gives the protein CASSAQDSNQPQHF.

Points on this clonotype: This sequence may be a read error, since a much larger clone differs from it by one base. V usage is TRBV7-2 and J usage is TRBJ2-7; a weak D match, TRBD1 (6 bases). Germline lookup yields CDR1 SGHTA and CDR2 FQGNSA. This CDR3 comprises 15 residues. The CDR3 DNA follows: TGTGCCAACAGCTTAGCCCCCACCCAGGGGTCCGAGCAGTACTTC. Amino acids: CANSLAPTQGSEQYF.

This clonotype was detected ten times or more. The V call is TRBV20-1, the J call TRBJ2-1, with D perhaps given as TRBD1 or TRBD2 (5 bases each). The CDR3 runs 13 residues. Trimming took off 5 bases at V and 6 bases at J, with 14 bases between the two ends. Germline V gene lookup returns CDR1 DFQATT and CDR2 SNEGSKA (reference sequence). CDR3 sequence: CSAAGAPINEQFF. The CDR3 DNA reads as TGCAGTGCTGCCGGGGCCCCTATCAATGAGCAGTTCTTC.

The CDR3 nucleotides are TGCGCCAGCAGCCCCTGGATTCTAGCGGGAGAGAATGAGCAGTTCTTC. Protein product: CASSPWILAGENEQFF. This chain joins TRBV4-1 and TRBJ2-1; TRBD2 matches at 10 bases. This CDR3 is 16 amino acids long. Germline loops: CDR1 MGHRA, CDR2 YSYEKL. Losses at the gene ends were 4 bases for V and 7 bases for J; bases not matched to a gene: 10.

At least ten counts were recorded for this clonotype. V is TRBV7-2 and J is TRBJ2-7; the D is unclear. The V end lost 5 bases, the J end lost 7 bases, and 12 bases lay between the germline ends. This CDR3 is built from 12 residues. Germline assignment: CDR1 SGHTA and CDR2 FQGNSA. CDR3 residues: CASSPYLGEQYF. The CDR3 DNA reads as TGTGCCAGCAGCCCCTACCTGGGGGAGCAGTACTTC.

This clonotype was detected a few times. The gene calls are TRBV6-5 and TRBJ1-4; D call uncertain. Germline-derived CDR1 and CDR2 are MNHEY and SVGAGI. Trimming removed 6 bases from V and 7 bases from J, with 24 bases in between. The CDR3 is 17 residues long. DNA for the CDR3: TGTGCCAGCAGCCCTACCGATCCTCAGCGGGCGGGTGAAAAACTGTTTTTT. Translating it yields CASSPTDPQRAGEKLFF.

In DNA form, the CDR3 reads TGTGCCAGCAGCCAGTGGGGGGCCTACAATGAGCAGTTCTTC. Protein: CASSQWGAYNEQFF. The chain employs TRBV14 and TRBJ2-1; a possible D gene is TRBD2 (6 bases). V was shortened by 3 bases and J by 2 bases, with 8 bases between the two germline ends. The germline V gene encodes CDR1 SGHDN and CDR2 FVKESK. The CDR3 consists of 14 residues.

The table lists this clonotype with many counts. The rearrangement links TRBV4-2 to TRBJ2-1, with 7 bases matching TRBD2. The CDR3 contains 16 residues. J was trimmed by 2 bases and V by 0 bases; bases with no gene match: 4. Per the germline V gene, CDR1 is LGHNA and CDR2 is YNFKEQ. The CDR3 loop is CASSQELAGTYNEQFF. CDR3 nucleotides: TGTGCCAGCAGCCAAGAGTTAGCGGGTACCTACAATGAGCAGTTCTTC.

The chain links TRBV7-9 to TRBJ2-5; TRBD2 matches at 9 bases. Germline V gene lookup returns CDR1 SEHNR and CDR2 FQNEAQ (reference sequence). The CDR3 sequence is 15 residues long. V lost 4 bases, J lost 4 bases, and 7 bases stayed unmatched. The CDR3 bases are TGTGCCAGCAGCTCGAGCGGGGGGAAGGGAGAGACCCAGTACTTC. Translation gives CASSSSGGKGETQYF.

The sample holds many counts of this clonotype. The chain employs TRBV13 and TRBJ1-1, with D unresolved. Germline V gives CDR1 PRHDT, CDR2 FYEKMQ (reference sequence). Between the trimmed V and J ends, which lost 2 bases and 3 bases, there was a span of 19 bases. The CDR3 sequence is 17 residues long. This chain's CDR3 is CASSLHVWVSGDTEAFF. The CDR3 DNA follows: TGTGCCAGCAGCTTACATGTTTGGGTGTCCGGGGACACTGAAGCTTTCTTT.

This clonotype was counted at least ten times. The chain recombines TRBV11-2 with TRBJ2-7; 10 bases fit TRBD2. The germline V gene encodes CDR1 SGHAT and CDR2 FQNNGV. The trim removed 4 bases at V and 1 base at J, leaving 4 bases unmatched. The CDR3 has 15 amino acids. The CDR3 region has the DNA TGTGCCAGCAGCTATACAGCGGGAGGGTCCTACGAGCAGTACTTC. Residues: CASSYTAGGSYEQYF.

The table lists this clonotype with many counts. The chain is built from TRBV19 and TRBJ2-7; TRBD1 matches 9 bases. CDR1 and CDR2 from the germline V gene are LNHDA and SQIVND (reference sequence). Trimming cost V 2 bases and J 3 bases; bases outside gene matches: 5. The CDR3 loop spans 15 amino acids. The CDR3 sequence: CASSITGQGFYEQYF. The CDR3 coding sequence is TGTGCCAGTAGTATAACGGGACAGGGATTCTACGAGCAGTACTTC.

This clonotype was counted at least ten times. The J gene is TRBJ2-1, the V gene TRBV2; D is unresolved. V was shortened by 6 bases and J by 9 bases, with 12 bases between the two germline ends. Per germline, CDR1 SNHLY and CDR2 FYNNEI. The CDR3 has 12 residues. The CDR3 sequence: CASSRYGAEQFF. The CDR3 DNA reads as TGTGCCAGCAGCCGCTACGGTGCTGAGCAGTTCTTC.

In this sample, this clonotype turned up many times. This rearrangement joins TRBV20-1 to TRBJ2-1, with 9 bases that match TRBD2. Trimming took 1 base from V and 7 from J; bases not matched to a gene: 8. Germline CDR1 and CDR2: DFQATT and SNEGSKA (reference sequence). CDR3 length: 15 amino acids. CDR3 loop: CSARAPGLARNEQFF. The CDR3 region has the DNA TGCAGTGCTAGAGCCCCGGGACTAGCTAGAAATGAGCAGTTCTTC.

This clonotype has a count of ten or more. This sequence joins TRBV9 and TRBJ1-1; the match to TRBD1 covers 7 bases. CDR3 length equals 15 residues. V was pared by 3 bases and J by 4 bases, with 9 bases of the junction left unmatched. Germline V gives CDR1 SGDLS, CDR2 YYNGEE. Here the CDR3 DNA reads TGTGCCAGCAGCGCCGGGACAGTAGGCGGCACTGAAGCTTTCTTT. It encodes CASSAGTVGGTEAFF.

This clonotype was detected many times. The gene calls are TRBV4-1 and TRBJ1-3; the D is unclear. CDR1 and CDR2 from the germline V gene are MGHRA and YSYEKL. V was cut by 3 bases and J by 1 base, with 7 bases left in between. The CDR3 extends over 14 amino acids. The CDR3 nucleotides are TGCGCCAGCAGCCACGGGGAGTCTGGAAACACCATATATTTT. This encodes CASSHGESGNTIYF.

This clonotype was counted at least ten times. CDR3 nucleotide sequence: TGTGCCAGCAGCGCACAGGGGACAGGGAACACTGAAGCTTTCTTT. Translating gives CASSAQGTGNTEAFF. V and J are TRBV2 and TRBJ1-1; 8 bases are a match to TRBD1. The CDR3 has 15 residues. The J segment lost 1 base and the V segment lost 6 bases, leaving 7 bases of the junction unmatched. The germline V gene encodes CDR1 SNHLY and CDR2 FYNNEI.

The J gene is TRBJ1-1, the V gene TRBV14; 7 bases agree with TRBD1. The V and J ends lost 5 bases and 4 bases, in that order; junction bases with no gene match: 10. Germline lookup yields CDR1 SGHDN and CDR2 FVKESK. This CDR3 spans 15 amino acids. The CDR3 DNA follows: TGTGCCAGCAGCAGGCTAGGGGGCAGGAGCACTGAAGCTTTCTTT. Protein sequence: CASSRLGGRSTEAFF.

At least ten counts were recorded for this clonotype. V is TRBV7-2 and J is TRBJ1-6, with D unclear. Germline values: CDR1 SGHTA, CDR2 FQGNSA. The length of the CDR3 is 15 residues. Trimming removed 1 base at V and 14 bases at J, with 18 bases between. CDR3 region: CASSLVGRSQATLHF. For the CDR3, the DNA is TGTGCCAGCAGCTTAGTCGGGCGCTCCCAAGCTACCCTCCACTTT. The whole variable domain, remainder taken from reference TRBV7-2 and TRBJ1-6, is GAGVSQSPSNKVTEKGKDVELRCDPISGHTALYWYRQSLGQGLEFLIYFQGNSAPDKSGLPSDRFSAERTGGSVSTLTIQRTQQEDSAVYLCASSLVGRSQATLHFGNGTRLTVT.

This clonotype has a count of ten or more. The J gene is TRBJ2-5, the V gene TRBV7-6, with D uncertain. V was clipped by 1 base and J by 9 bases, with 12 bases between them. CDR3 length equals 13 residues. CDR1 SGHVS and CDR2 FNYEAQ come from the germline V gene. CDR3 amino acids: CASSLEQFGAQYF. CDR3 coding DNA: TGTGCCAGCAGCTTAGAACAGTTTGGGGCCCAGTACTTC.

There are a few counts of this clonotype. The J gene is TRBJ2-1, the V gene TRBV20-1; TRBD2 matches 10 bases. Trimming cost V 3 bases and J 9 bases; bases outside gene matches: 11. The germline V gene has CDR1 DFQATT and CDR2 SNEGSKA (reference sequence). This CDR3 region has 15 residues. This CDR3 reads CSASKVAGGWSEQFF. The CDR3 region has the DNA TGCAGTGCTAGTAAAGTAGCGGGAGGATGGAGTGAGCAGTTCTTC.

A few counts support this clonotype. The genes are TRBV21-1 and TRBJ2-4. TRBV21-1 is an annotated pseudogene. This CDR3 is built from 16 residues. CDR3 residues: CASSTKRALAKNIQYF. The CDR3 DNA is TGTGCCAGCAGCACAAAAAGAGCCTTAGCCAAAAACATTCAGTACTTC.

This clonotype was seen many times. The V gene is TRBV20-1, the J gene TRBJ2-1, with 9 positions matching TRBD2. Germline assignment: CDR1 DFQATT and CDR2 SNEGSKA (reference sequence). The CDR3 sequence is 16 residues long. With V trimmed by 6 bases and J by 6 bases, 15 bases remained unmatched. The CDR3, as DNA: TGCAGTGCCCTCCTTAGCGGGAGCCCCTCCGCCAATGAGCAGTTCTTC. Its protein is CSALLSGSPSANEQFF.

This clonotype was observed at least ten times. This sequence joins TRBV20-1 and TRBJ2-1; weak D call: TRBD2 (6 bases). The CDR3 has 15 residues. Trimming took off 0 bases at V and 10 bases at J, with 19 bases between the two ends. Germline V gene data show CDR1 as DFQATT and CDR2 as SNEGSKA (reference sequence). The CDR3 DNA follows: TGCAGTGCTAGAGATGTCGGTAGGGGAGGTAGCGAGCAGTTCTTC. This sequence encodes CSARDVGRGGSEQFF.

DNA of the CDR3: TGTGCCAGCAGCCACTCCTGGGGGGCTGGGGCCAACGTCCTGACTTTC. Translation gives CASSHSWGAGANVLTF. The rearrangement links TRBV7-9 to TRBJ2-6, with D possibly being TRBD2 (6 bases). This CDR3 is 16 amino acids long. Germline assignment: CDR1 SEHNR and CDR2 FQNEAQ (reference sequence). V was pared by 5 bases and J by 2 bases, with 13 bases between.

A few counts support this clonotype. This sequence joins TRBV12-3 or TRBV12-4 and TRBJ1-4; D remains ambiguous. This CDR3 region has 14 residues. Trimming cost V 3 bases and J 8 bases, with 13 bases left between them. For the CDR3, the DNA is TGTGCCAGCAGTTTTCGGGGTTTGGACGAAAAACTGTTTTTT. Translating gives CASSFRGLDEKLFF.

The CDR3 DNA reads TGTGCCAGCAGCTCTTTCGCCGGCCAAGAGACCCAGTACTTC. Protein: CASSSFAGQETQYF. The J gene is TRBJ2-5, the V gene TRBV11-3; D ambiguous. The germline V gene encodes CDR1 SGHNT and CDR2 YENEEA. The CDR3 consists of 14 residues. V was trimmed by 4 bases and J by 1 base, leaving 10 bases between them.